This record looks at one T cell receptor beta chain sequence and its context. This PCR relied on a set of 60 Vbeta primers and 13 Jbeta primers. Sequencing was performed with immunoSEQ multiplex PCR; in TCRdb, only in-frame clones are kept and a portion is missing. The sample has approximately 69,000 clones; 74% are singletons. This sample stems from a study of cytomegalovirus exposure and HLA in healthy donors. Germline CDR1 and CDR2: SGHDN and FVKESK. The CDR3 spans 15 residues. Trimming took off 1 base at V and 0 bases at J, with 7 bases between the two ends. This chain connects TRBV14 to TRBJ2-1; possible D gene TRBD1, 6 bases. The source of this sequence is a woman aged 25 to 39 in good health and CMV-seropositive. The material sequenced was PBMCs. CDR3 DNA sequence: TGTGCCAGCAGCCAAGGGACAGCCTCCTACAATGAGCAGTTCTTC. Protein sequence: CASSQGTASYNEQFF. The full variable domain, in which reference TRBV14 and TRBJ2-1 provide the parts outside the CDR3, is EAGVTQFPSHSVIEKGQTVTLRCDPISGHDNLYWYRRVMGKEIKFLLHFVKESKQDESGMPNNRFLAERTGGTYSTLKVQPAELEDSGVYFCASSQGTASYNEQFFGPGTRLTVL.